The clone carrying this T cell receptor beta chain appeared a single time. Germline CDR1 and CDR2: SGDLS and YYNGEE. This CDR3 is built from 15 residues. V lost 4 bases to trimming and J lost 7 bases; unmatched junction nucleotides: 8. These data are taken from a study of T cell responses to AZD1222 COVID-19 vaccine. Data came from immunoSEQ multiplex PCR; TCRdb stores just in-frame clones and leaves some out. The sample carries fewer than 95,000 clones, under 95% recorded once. The source was peripheral blood, collected 28 days after the second AZD1222 dose. This sequence was found in an adult who received the AZD1222 COVID-19 vaccine. The chain carries TRBV9 and TRBJ2-5; 12 bases are shared with TRBD2. CDR3 region: CASSPRLAGAGTQYF. Here the CDR3 DNA reads TGTGCCAGCAGCCCCCGACTAGCGGGAGCGGGGACCCAGTACTTC. The full variable domain, rest sourced from reference TRBV9 and TRBJ2-5, is DSGVTQTPKHLITATGQRVTLRCSPRSGDLSVYWYQQSLDQGLQFLIQYYNGEERAKGNILERFSAQQFPDLHSELNLSSLELGDSALYFCASSPRLAGAGTQYFGPGTRLLVL.